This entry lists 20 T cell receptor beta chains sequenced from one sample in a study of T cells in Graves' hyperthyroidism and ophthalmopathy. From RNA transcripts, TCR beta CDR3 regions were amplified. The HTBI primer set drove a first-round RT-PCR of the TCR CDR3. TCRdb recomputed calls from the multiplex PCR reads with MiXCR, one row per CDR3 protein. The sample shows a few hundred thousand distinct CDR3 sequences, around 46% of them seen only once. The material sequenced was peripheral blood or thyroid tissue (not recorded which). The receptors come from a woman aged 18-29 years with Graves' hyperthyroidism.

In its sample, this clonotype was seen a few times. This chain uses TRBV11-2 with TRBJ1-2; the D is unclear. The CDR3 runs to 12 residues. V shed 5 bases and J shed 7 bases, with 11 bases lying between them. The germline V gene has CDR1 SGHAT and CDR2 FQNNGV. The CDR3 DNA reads TGTGCCAGCAGCAACACTGAGGTTGGCTACACCTTC. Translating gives CASSNTEVGYTF.

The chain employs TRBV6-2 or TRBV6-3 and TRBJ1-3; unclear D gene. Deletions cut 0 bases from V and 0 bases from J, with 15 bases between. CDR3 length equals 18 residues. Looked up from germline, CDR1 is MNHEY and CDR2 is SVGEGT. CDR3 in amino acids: CASSYSDEWAISGNTIYF. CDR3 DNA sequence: TGTGCCAGCAGTTACTCGGATGAGTGGGCTATCTCTGGAAACACCATATATTTT.

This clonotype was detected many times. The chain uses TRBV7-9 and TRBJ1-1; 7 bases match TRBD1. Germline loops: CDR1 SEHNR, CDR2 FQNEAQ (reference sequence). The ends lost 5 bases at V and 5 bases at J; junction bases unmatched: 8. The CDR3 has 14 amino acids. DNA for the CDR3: TGTGCCAGCAGCATGACAGGGAGGCTGACTGAAGCTTTCTTT. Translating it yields CASSMTGRLTEAFF.

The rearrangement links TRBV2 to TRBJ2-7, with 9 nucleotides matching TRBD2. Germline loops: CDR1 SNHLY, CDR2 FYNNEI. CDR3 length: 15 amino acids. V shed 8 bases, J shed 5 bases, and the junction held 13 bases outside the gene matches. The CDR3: CASAGGPGSTNEQYF. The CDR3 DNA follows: TGTGCCAGCGCGGGAGGGCCAGGGAGTACAAACGAGCAGTACTTC.

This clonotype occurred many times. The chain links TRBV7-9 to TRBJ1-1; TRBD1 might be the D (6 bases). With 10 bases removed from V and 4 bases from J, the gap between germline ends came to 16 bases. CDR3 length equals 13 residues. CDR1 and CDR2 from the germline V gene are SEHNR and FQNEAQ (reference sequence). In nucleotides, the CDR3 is TGTGCCACGACACAGGGTGATGGCACTGAAGCTTTCTTT. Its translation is CATTQGDGTEAFF.

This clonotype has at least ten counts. DNA for the CDR3: TGTGCCAGCAGCTTGGCAGCGGGAGAAAAGACCCAGTACTTC. It is translated as CASSLAAGEKTQYF. This chain joins TRBV5-5 and TRBJ2-5; 8 positions match TRBD2. CDR1 SGHKS and CDR2 YYEKEE come from the germline V gene (reference sequence). The trim removed 0 bases at V and 6 bases at J, leaving 4 bases unmatched. This CDR3 comprises 14 residues.

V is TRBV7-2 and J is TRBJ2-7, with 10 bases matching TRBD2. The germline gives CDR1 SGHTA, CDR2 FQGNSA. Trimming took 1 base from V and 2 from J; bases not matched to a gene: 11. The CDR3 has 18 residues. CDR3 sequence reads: CASSLGSLAGVGTYEQYF. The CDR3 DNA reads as TGTGCCAGCAGCTTAGGTTCCCTAGCGGGAGTCGGGACCTACGAGCAGTACTTC.

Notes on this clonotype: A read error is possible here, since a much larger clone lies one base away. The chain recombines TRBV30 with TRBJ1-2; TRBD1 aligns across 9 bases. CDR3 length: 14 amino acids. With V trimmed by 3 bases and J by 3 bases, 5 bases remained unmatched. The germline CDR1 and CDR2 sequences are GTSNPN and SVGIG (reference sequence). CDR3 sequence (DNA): TGTGCCTGGAGGCACAGGGGGCGAGACTATGGCTACACCTTC. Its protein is CAWRHRGRDYGYTF.

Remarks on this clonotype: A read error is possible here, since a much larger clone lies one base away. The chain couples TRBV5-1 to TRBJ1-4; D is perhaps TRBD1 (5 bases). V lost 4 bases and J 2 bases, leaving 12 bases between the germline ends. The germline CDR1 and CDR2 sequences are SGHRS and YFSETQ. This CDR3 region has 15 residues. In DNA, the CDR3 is TGCGCCAGCAGCCTTCAGGGTACGACTAATGAAAAACTGTTTTTT. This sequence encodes CASSLQGTTNEKLFF. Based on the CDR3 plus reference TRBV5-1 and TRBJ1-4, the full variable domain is KAGVTQTPRYLIKTRGQQVTLSCSPISGHRSVSWYQQTPGQGLQFLFEYFSETQRNKGNFPGRFSGRQFSNSRSEMNVSTLELGDSALYLCASSLQGTTNEKLFFGSGTQLSVL.

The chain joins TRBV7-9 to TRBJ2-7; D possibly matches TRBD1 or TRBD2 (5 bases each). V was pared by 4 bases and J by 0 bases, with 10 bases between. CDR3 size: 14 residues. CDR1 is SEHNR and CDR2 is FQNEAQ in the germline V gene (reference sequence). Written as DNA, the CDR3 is TGTGCCAGCAGCTCGGGACGGCTCTCCTACGAGCAGTACTTC. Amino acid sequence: CASSSGRLSYEQYF. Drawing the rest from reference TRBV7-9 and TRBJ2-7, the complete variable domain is DTGVSQNPRHKITKRGQNVTFRCDPISEHNRLYWYRQTLGQGPEFLTYFQNEAQLEKSRLLSDRFSAERPKGSFSTLEIQRTEQGDSAMYLCASSSGRLSYEQYFGPGTRLTVT.

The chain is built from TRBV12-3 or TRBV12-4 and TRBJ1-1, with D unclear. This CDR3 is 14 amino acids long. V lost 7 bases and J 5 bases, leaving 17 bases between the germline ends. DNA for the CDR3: TGTGCCAGCACAGACACAGACGAGGGTACTGAAGCTTTCTTT. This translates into CASTDTDEGTEAFF.

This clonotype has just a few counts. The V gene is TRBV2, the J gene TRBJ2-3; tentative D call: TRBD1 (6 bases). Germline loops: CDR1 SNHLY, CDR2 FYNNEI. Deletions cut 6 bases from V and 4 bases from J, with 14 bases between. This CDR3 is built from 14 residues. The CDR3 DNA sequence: TGTGCCAGCAGCCAACAGGGAGTCTCAGATACGCAGTATTTT. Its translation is CASSQQGVSDTQYF.

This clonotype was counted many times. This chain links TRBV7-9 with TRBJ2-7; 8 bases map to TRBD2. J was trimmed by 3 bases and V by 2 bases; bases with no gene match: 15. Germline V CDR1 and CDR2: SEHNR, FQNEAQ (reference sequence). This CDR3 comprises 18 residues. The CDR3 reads CASSLIPPPGLDSYEQYF. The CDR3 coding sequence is TGTGCCAGCAGCTTAATCCCCCCTCCGGGACTAGATAGCTACGAGCAGTACTTC. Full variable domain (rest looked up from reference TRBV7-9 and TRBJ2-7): DTGVSQNPRHKITKRGQNVTFRCDPISEHNRLYWYRQTLGQGPEFLTYFQNEAQLEKSRLLSDRFSAERPKGSFSTLEIQRTEQGDSAMYLCASSLIPPPGLDSYEQYFGPGTRLTVT.

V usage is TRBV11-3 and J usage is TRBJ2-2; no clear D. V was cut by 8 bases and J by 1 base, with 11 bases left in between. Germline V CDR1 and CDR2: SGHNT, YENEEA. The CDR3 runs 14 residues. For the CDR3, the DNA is TGTGCCAGCGGGCACCTAATGAACACCGGGGAGCTGTTTTTT. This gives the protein CASGHLMNTGELFF.

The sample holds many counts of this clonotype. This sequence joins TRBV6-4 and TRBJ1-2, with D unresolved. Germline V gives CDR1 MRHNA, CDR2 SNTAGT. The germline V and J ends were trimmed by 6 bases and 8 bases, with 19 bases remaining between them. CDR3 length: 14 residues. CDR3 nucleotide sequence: TGTGCCAGCAGACCTCTCCGGAAGGGAGGAGGCTACACCTTC. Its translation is CASRPLRKGGGYTF.

This CDR3 is CSASFDTGELFF. DNA for the CDR3: TGCAGTGCTAGTTTCGACACCGGGGAGCTGTTTTTT. V usage is TRBV20-1 and J usage is TRBJ2-2; no definite D call. This CDR3 comprises 12 residues. CDR1 DFQATT and CDR2 SNEGSKA come from the germline V gene (reference sequence). V lost 3 bases and J 3 bases, leaving 5 bases between the germline ends.

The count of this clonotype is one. The CDR3 loop reads CASSLEGTGDNQPQHF. The DNA for the CDR3 is TGTGCCAGCAGCTTAGAGGGGACAGGGGACAATCAGCCCCAGCATTTT. The chain links TRBV7-2 to TRBJ1-5; 10 bases are shared with TRBD1. The V gene end was trimmed by 1 base and the J gene end by 3 bases; junction bases not matched to a gene: 3. The CDR3 runs 16 residues. CDR1 is SGHTA, CDR2 FQGNSA, per germline.

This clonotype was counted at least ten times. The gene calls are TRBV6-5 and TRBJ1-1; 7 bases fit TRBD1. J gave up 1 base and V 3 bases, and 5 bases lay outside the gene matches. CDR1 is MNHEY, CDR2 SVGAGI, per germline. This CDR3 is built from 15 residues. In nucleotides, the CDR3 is TGTGCCAGCAGTTATCACGGGACAGCGAACACTGAAGCTTTCTTT. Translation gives CASSYHGTANTEAFF.

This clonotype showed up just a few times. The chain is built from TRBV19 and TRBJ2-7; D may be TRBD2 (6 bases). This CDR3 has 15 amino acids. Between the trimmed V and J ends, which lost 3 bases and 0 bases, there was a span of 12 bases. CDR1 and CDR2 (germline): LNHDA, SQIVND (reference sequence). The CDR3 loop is CASSMKLAVSYEQYF. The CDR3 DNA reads TGTGCCAGTAGTATGAAACTAGCTGTCTCCTACGAGCAGTACTTC.

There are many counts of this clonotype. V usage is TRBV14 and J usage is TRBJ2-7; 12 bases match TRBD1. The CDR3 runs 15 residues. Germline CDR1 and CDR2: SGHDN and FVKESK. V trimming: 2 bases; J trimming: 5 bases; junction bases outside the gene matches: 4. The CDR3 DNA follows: TGTGCCAGCAGCCAACCCGGGACAGGGGGCCACGAGCAGTACTTC. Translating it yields CASSQPGTGGHEQYF.